This T cell receptor (beta chain) was profiled in a study of T-cell memory formation after mild COVID-19 (dated by TCRdb to the early 2020s). For context, the study as a whole: TCR sequence clusters from the two donors were largely donor specific. In a couple of donors, T-cell clones that expanded and contracted after mild COVID-19 were followed by sequencing TCRalpha and TCRbeta repertoires longitudinally. The cohort was made up of two young adult volunteers, one female and one male, who were previously healthy.

Ficoll-Paque density gradient centrifugation was the method used to isolate PBMCs. The full study reports these points: Some responding clones were detected in pre-infection memory, suggesting pre-existing cross-reactive memory T cells joined the SARS-CoV-2 response. Balanced CD4/CD8 phenotypes were observed for clones contracting from day 15 to 85, whereas a bias towards CD4+ was observed for a second wave of clones expanding from day 15 to 37. Only a couple of mild cases were covered in the study, and larger cohorts including severe cases with pre-infection samples were considered necessary. SARS-CoV-2 specificity was not confirmed for the second-wave clones peaking on day 37. Contracting CD4+ clones turned up mainly in the CM and EM memory subsets, whereas EMRA was where CD8+ clones were enriched.

Sequencing used an Illumina NovaSeq 6000. cDNA libraries for TCRalpha and TCRbeta were prepared by 5'RACE using constant-segment primers, with sample barcodes and unique molecular identifiers added. Trizol reagent was used to extract RNA from every sample. Libraries were amplified in two PCR steps, with a second sample barcode and Illumina TruSeq adapters added in the second step. The libraries were sequenced on an Illumina NovaSeq using 2 x 150 bp paired-end reads. The study's own analysis went as follows. With migec v1.2.7, reads were demultiplexed and then collapsed into UMI-guided consensus sequences. Using mixcr v2.1.11, UMI consensuses were aligned to TRA and TRB V and J templates and then assembled into clonotypes. Expanded or contracted clonotypes were those called significant by both edgeR and NoisET, with noise models trained on biological replicates. For edgeR calls, a false discovery rate-adjusted p below 0.01 and a log2 fold-change threshold of 1 were applied. PCA with hierarchical clustering of max-normalized trajectories of the 1000 most abundant clonotypes was used as exploratory dynamics analysis. Separately sequenced CD4+ and CD8+ repertoires were used to assign the CD4 or CD8 phenotype of responding clones. TCRdb itself trimmed the public reads at Q25 with fastp, ran MiXCR and retained productive beta chains. Identical CDR3 proteins give one entry, which carries the most common genes and DNA. In this record, the V and J calls reflect TCRdb's handling and not the investigators' own analysis. The sample records 190,000 or so distinct CDR3 sequences, roughly a fifth of which are singletons. The biggest ten clones account for approximately 22% of the sample.

Comment on this clonotype: Its antigen is still unknown. Base quality data are lacking; no much larger clone is found one base away.

Sequenced: PBMCs or a T cell subset sorted from them (not recorded which). The clonotype was recovered from an adult woman who had mild COVID-19 (a few samples of this study predate the infection). The sample titles of this study are shuffled in the database, so cell type and time point are left out; the donor was told from shared clones.

The CDR3 is CASSIQGTLYEQYF. The DNA is as follows: TGTGCCAGCAGTATACAGGGGACACTCTACGAGCAGTACTTC. Recombination connected TRBV12-3 or TRBV12-4 to TRBJ2-7, with 7 bases matching TRBD1. The CDR3 measures 14 amino acids from cysteine to phenylalanine. CDR3 DNA only is kept here, 42 bases in frame from base 1. Relative to germline, V is missing 5 bases and J is missing 3 bases, with 7 bases of the junction outside any gene match.